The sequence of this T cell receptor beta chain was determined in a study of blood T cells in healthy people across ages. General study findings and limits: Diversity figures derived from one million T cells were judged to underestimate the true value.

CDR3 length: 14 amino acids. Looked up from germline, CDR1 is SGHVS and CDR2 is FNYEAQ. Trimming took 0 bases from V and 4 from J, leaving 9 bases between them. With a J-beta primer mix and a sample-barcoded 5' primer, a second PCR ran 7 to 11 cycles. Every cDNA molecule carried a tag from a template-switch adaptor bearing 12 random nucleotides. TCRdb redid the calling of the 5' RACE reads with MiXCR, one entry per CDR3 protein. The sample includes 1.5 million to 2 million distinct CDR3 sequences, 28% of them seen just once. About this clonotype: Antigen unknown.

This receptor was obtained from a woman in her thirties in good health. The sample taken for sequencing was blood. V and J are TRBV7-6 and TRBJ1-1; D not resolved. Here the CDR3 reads CASSLASEGTEAFF. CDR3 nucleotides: TGTGCCAGCAGCTTAGCGTCAGAGGGCACTGAAGCTTTCTTT.